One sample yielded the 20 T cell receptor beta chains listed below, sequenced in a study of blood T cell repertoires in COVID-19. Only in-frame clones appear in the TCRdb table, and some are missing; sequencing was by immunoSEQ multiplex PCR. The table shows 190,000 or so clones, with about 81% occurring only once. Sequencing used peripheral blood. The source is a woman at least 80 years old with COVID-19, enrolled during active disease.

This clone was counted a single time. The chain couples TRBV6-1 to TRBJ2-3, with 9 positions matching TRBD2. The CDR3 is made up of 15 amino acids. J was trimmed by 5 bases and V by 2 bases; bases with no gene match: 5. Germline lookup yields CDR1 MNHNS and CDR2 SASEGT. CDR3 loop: CASSEMVLAGDTQYF. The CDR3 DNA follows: TGTGCCAGCAGTGAAATGGTACTAGCGGGAGATACGCAGTATTTT.

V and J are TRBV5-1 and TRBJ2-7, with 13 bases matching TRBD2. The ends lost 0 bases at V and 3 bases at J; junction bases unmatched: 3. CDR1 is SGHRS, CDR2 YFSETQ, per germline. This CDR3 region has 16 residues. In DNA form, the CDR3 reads TGCGCCAGCAGCTTGGGACTAGCGGGAGGTGTCTACGAGCAGTACTTC. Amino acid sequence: CASSLGLAGGVYEQYF.

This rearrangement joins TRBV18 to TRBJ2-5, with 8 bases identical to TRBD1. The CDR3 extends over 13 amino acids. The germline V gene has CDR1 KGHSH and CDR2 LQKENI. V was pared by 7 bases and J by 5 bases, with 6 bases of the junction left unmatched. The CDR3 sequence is CASCLTGEETQYF. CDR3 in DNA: TGTGCCAGCTGCCTGACAGGGGAGGAGACCCAGTACTTC.

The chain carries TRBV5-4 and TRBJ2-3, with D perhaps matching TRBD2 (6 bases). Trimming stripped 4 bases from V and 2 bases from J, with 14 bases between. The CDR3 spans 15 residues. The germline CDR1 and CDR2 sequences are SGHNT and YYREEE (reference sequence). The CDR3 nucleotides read TGTGCCAGCAGCCCGGACTATGTCAACACAGATACGCAGTATTTT. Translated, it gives CASSPDYVNTDTQYF.

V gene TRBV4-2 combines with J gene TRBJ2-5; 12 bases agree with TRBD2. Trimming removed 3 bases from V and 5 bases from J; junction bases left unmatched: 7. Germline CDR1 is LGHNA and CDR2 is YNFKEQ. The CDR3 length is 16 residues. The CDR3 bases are TGTGCCAGCAGCCAGTCTAGCGGGGGGGCCTGGGAGACCCAGTACTTC. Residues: CASSQSSGGAWETQYF.

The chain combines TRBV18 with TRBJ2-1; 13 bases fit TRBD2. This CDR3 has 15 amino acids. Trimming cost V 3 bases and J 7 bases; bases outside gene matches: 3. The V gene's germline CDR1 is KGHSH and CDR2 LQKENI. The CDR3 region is CASSPGLAGINEQFF. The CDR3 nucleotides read TGTGCCAGCTCACCGGGACTAGCGGGAATAAATGAGCAGTTCTTC.

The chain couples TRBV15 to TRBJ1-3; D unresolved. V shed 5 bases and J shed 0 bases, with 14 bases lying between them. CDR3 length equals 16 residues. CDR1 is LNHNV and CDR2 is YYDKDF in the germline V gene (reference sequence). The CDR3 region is CATSPELMLSGNTIYF. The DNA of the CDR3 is TGTGCCACCAGCCCGGAGCTTATGCTCTCTGGAAACACCATATATTTT.

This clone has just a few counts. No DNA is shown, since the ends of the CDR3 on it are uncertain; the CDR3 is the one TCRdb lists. CDR3 in amino acids: CASSFGAGSGTGELFF. The V call is TRBV27, the J call TRBJ2-2; TRBD2 was called by the table and not checked on the DNA. The germline V gene encodes CDR1 MNHEY and CDR2 SMNVEV (reference sequence). Inclusive of both ends, the CDR3 amounts to 16 amino acids.

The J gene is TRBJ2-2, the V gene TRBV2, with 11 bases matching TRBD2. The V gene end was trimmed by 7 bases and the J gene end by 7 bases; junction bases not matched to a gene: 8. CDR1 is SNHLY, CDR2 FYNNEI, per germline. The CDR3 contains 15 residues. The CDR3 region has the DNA TGTGCCAGCATGAGACTAGCGGGATCCAGCGGGGAGCTGTTTTTT. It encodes CASMRLAGSSGELFF.

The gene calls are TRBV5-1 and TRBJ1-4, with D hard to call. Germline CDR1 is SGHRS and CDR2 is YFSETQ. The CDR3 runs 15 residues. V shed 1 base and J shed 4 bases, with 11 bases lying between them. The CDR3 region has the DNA TGCGCCAGCAGCTTGTCCCCAGGCCTTAATGAAAAACTGTTTTTT. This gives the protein CASSLSPGLNEKLFF. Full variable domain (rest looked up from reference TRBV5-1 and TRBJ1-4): KAGVTQTPRYLIKTRGQQVTLSCSPISGHRSVSWYQQTPGQGLQFLFEYFSETQRNKGNFPGRFSGRQFSNSRSEMNVSTLELGDSALYLCASSLSPGLNEKLFFGSGTQLSVL.

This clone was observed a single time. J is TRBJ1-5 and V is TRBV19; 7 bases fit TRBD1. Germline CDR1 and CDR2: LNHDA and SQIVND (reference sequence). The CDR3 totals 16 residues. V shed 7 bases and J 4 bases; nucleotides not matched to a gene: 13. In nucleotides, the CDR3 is TGTGCCAGTAAGGCTCGGACAGGAGGCCCTAATCAGCCCCAGCATTTT. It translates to CASKARTGGPNQPQHF.

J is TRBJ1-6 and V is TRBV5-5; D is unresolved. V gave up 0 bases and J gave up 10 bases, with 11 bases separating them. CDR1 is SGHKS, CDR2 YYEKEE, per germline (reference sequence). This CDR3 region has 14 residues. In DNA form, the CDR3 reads TGTGCCAGCAGCTTGGTGGTCGGGAAGTCACCCCTCCACTTT. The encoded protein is CASSLVVGKSPLHF.

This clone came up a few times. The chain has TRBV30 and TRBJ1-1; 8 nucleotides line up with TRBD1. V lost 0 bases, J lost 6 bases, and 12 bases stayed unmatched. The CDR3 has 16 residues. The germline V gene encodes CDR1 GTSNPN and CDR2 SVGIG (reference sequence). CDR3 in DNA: TGTGCCTGGAGTGTCCCGGTGGCAGGGGGCTTCGCTGAAGCTTTCTTT. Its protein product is CAWSVPVAGGFAEAFF.

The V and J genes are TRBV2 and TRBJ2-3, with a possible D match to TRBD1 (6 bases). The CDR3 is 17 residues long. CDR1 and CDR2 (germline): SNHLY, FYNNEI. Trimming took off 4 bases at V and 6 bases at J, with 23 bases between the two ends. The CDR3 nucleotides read TGTGCCAGCAGTGTACCACGGAGCGGATTTGGGGGCGATACGCAGTATTTT. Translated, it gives CASSVPRSGFGGDTQYF. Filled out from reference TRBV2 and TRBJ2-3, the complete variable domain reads EPEVTQTPSHQVTQMGQEVILRCVPISNHLYFYWYRQILGQKVEFLVSFYNNEISEKSEIFDDQFSVERPDGSNFTLKIRSTKLEDSAMYFCASSVPRSGFGGDTQYFGPGTRLTVL.

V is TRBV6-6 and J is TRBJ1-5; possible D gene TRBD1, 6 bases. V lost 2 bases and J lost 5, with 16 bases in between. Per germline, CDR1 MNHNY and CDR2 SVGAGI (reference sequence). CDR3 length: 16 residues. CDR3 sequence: CASSYPFSGDDQPQHF. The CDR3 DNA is TGTGCCAGCAGTTACCCCTTCTCAGGGGATGATCAGCCCCAGCATTTT.

The CDR3 DNA sequence: TGTGCCAGCAGTCTAGGACAGGGAAGGTCGCCCCTCCACTTT. Protein product: CASSLGQGRSPLHF. The chain recombines TRBV28 with TRBJ1-6; 8 bases line up with TRBD1. This CDR3 contains 14 residues. Germline V gene data show CDR1 as MDHEN and CDR2 as SYDVKM. With V trimmed by 5 bases and J by 13 bases, 10 bases remained unmatched.

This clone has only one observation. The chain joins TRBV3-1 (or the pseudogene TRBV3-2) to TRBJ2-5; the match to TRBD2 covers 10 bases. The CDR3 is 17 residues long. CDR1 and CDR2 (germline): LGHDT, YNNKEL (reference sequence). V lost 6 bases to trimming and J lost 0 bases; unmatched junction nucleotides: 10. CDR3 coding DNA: TGTGCCAGCAGAGGCCCTAGCGGGGGCCACCACCAAGAGACCCAGTACTTC. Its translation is CASRGPSGGHHQETQYF.

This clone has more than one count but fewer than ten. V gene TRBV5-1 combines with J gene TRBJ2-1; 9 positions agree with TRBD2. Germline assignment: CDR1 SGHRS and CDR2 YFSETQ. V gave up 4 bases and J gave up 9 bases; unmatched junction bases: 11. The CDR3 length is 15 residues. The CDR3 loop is CASSTGTSRVSEQFF. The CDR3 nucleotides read TGCGCCAGCAGCACCGGGACTAGCAGGGTTAGTGAGCAGTTCTTC.

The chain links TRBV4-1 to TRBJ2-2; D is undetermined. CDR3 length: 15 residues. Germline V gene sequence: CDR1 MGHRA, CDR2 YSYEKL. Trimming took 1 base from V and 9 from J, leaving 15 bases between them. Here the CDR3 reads CASSQGSGGHRELFF. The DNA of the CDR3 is TGCGCCAGCAGCCAAGGGTCTGGCGGCCACCGGGAGCTGTTTTTT.

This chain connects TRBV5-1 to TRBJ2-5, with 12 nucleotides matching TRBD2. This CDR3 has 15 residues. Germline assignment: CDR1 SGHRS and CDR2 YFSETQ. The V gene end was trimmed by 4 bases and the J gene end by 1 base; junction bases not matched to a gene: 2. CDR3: CASSPGLAGQETQYF. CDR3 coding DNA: TGCGCCAGCAGCCCGGGACTAGCGGGCCAAGAGACCCAGTACTTC.